The present entry profiles one T cell receptor beta chain with its context. The data were obtained in a study of blood T cell repertoires in COVID-19. Study in general: The United States, Italy and Spain were the sources of the acute and convalescent COVID-19 samples. PBMCs, B-cell-depleted T cells, or T cells were the source of the cDNA or gDNA that made up the material.

This CDR3 has 15 residues. Per germline, CDR1 SGHTA and CDR2 FQGNSA. V dropped 5 bases and J dropped 2 bases, with 15 bases sitting between them. Original handling: Researchers report that nucleated cell counts were estimated from reference gene primer amplification. Libraries were prepared by immunoSEQ multiplex PCR; TCRdb keeps only in-frame clonotypes and omits some of them. That table furnishes V, J and clone size, whereas the DNA furnished D and trimming. The sample has tens of thousands of clones; around 85% are singletons. This TCR was sampled from a human donor in a cohort sampled during active COVID-19. Sequencing was carried out using peripheral blood. The J gene is TRBJ1-2, the V gene TRBV7-2; D may be TRBD1 (6 bases). CDR3 bases: TGTGCCAGCAGCCCTGGTGGCGACAGGAACTATGGCTACACCTTC. Protein: CASSPGGDRNYGYTF.